Below, one T cell receptor (beta chain) is given with its context. The data derive from a study of T cell changes during pregnancy in multiple sclerosis. Assay: immunoSEQ multiplex PCR; the TCRdb copy retains only in-frame clones and omits some. Of 100,000 or so clones listed, almost 95% are singletons. The ends were cut back, 1 base at V and 3 bases at J, with 10 bases in the middle. Germline CDR1 LNHDA, CDR2 SQIVND (reference sequence). This CDR3 spans 15 amino acids. The chain carries TRBV19 and TRBJ2-1; possibly TRBD2 for D (6 bases). Material: peripheral blood, obtained before pregnancy. The TCR sequence derives from a female donor with multiple sclerosis, enrolled in a pregnancy study. The CDR3 sequence: CASSIAGVGYNEQFF. CDR3 nucleotides: TGTGCCAGTAGTATAGCGGGAGTGGGCTACAATGAGCAGTTCTTC.